This entry features one T cell receptor (beta chain) sequence. In germline, CDR1 is MDHEN, CDR2 SYDVKM. The CDR3 covers 13 residues. V was clipped by 2 bases and J by 11 bases, with 15 bases between them. The source of the sample is a study of immune evolution from preneoplasia to lung adenocarcinoma. Measured with immunoSEQ multiplex PCR; TCRdb has only the in-frame clones, and not every one. The top ten hold 8% to 9.5% of the sample, which has 8,000 or so clones, around 81% seen once. This TCR was recovered from a person aged 45 to 59 with lung adenocarcinoma. The V gene is TRBV28, the J gene TRBJ1-1; D remains ambiguous. The source material was FFPE invasive lung adenocarcinoma tissue. The CDR3 protein is CASSLTERPVAFF. The CDR3, as DNA: TGTGCCAGCAGTTTAACAGAAAGGCCTGTCGCTTTCTTT.